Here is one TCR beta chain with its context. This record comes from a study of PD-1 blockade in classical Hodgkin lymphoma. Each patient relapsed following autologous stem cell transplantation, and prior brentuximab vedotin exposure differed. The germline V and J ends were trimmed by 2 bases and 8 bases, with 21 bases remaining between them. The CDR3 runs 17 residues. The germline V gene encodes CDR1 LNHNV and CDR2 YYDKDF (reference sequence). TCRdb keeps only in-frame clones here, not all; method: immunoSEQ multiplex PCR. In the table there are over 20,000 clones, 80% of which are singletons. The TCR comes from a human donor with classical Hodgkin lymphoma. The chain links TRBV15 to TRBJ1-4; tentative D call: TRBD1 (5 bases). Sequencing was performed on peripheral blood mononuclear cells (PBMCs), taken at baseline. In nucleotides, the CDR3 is TGTGCCACCAGCAGACTTCCTTCGGGGACCGCTCGGGAAAAACTGTTTTTT. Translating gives CATSRLPSGTAREKLFF.